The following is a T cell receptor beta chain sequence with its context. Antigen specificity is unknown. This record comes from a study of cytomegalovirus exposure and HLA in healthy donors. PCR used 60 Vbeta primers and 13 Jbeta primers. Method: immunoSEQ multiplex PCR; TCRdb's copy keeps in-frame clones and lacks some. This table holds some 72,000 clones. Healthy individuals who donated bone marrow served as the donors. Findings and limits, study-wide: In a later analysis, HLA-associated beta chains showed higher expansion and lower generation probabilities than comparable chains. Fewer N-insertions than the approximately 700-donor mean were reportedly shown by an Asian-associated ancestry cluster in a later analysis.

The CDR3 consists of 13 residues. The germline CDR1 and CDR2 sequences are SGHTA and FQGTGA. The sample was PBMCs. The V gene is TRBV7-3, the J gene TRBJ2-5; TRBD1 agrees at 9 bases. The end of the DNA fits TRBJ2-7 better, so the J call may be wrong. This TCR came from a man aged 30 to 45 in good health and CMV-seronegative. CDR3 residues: CARPGQGWDEQYF. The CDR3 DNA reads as TGTGCCAGGCCGGGACAGGGCTGGGACGAGCAGTACTTC.